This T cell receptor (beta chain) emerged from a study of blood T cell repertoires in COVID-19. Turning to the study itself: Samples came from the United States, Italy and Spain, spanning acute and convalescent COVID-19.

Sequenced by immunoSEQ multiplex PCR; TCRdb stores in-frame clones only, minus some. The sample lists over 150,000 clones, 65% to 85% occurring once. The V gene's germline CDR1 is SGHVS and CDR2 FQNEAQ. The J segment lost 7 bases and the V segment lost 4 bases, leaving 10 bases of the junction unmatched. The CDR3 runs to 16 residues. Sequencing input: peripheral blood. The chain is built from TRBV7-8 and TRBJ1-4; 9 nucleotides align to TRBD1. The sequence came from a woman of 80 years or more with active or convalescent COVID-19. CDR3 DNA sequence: TGTGCCAGCAGCTCAGACCCGGGACAGGGAATTGAAAAACTGTTTTTT. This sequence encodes CASSSDPGQGIEKLFF.